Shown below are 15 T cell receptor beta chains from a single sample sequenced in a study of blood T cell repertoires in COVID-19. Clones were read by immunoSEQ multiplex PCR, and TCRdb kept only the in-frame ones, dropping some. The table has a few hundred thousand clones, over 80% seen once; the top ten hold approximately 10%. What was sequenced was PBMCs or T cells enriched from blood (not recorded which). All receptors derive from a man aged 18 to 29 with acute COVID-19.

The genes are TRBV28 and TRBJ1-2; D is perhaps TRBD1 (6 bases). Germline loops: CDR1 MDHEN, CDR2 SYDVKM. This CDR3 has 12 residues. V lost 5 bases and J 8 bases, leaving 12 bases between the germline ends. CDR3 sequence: CASSPSTGGYTF. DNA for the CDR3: TGTGCCAGCAGTCCCTCCACAGGGGGCTACACCTTC.

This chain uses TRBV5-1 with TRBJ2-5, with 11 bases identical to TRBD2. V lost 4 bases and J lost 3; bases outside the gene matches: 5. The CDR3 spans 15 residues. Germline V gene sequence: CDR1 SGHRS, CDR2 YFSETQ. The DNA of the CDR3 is TGCGCCAGCAGCCCACAGGGACTAGCGGAAGAGACCCAGTACTTC. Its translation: CASSPQGLAEETQYF.

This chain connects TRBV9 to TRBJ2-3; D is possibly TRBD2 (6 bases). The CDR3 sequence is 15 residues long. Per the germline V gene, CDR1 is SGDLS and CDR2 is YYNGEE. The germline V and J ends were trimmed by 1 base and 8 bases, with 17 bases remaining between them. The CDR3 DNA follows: TGTGCCAGCAGCGTAATCCAGCGGCCGGAGGGTACGCAGTATTTT. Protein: CASSVIQRPEGTQYF.

The CDR3 sequence is CSASSWTGQEKLFF. In DNA, the CDR3 is TGCAGCGCTTCATCTTGGACAGGCCAAGAAAAACTGTTTTTT. J is TRBJ1-4 and V is TRBV29-1; 7 bases align to TRBD1. CDR3 length equals 14 residues. Germline V gives CDR1 SQVTM, CDR2 ANQGSEA. The V gene end was trimmed by 7 bases and the J gene end by 8 bases; junction bases not matched to a gene: 13. The variable domain in full, with the rest retrieved from reference TRBV29-1 and TRBJ1-4, is SAVISQKPSRDICQRGTSLTIQCQVDSQVTMMFWYRQQPGQSLTLIATANQGSEATYESGFVIDKFPISRPNLTFSTLTVSNMSPEDSSIYLCSASSWTGQEKLFFGSGTQLSVL.

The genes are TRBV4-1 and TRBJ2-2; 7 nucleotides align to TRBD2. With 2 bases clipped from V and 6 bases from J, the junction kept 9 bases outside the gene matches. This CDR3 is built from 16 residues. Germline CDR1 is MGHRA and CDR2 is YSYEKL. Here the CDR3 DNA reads TGCGCCAGCAGCCAATCCGGCGGGAGAGTCGCCGGGGAGCTGTTTTTT. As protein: CASSQSGGRVAGELFF.

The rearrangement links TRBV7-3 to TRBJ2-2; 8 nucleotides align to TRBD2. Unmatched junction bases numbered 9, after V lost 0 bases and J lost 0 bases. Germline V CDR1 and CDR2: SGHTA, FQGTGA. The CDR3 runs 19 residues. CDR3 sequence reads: CASSLTRPTSGTNTGELFF. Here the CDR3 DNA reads TGTGCCAGCAGCTTAACTCGACCAACTAGCGGAACGAACACCGGGGAGCTGTTTTTT.

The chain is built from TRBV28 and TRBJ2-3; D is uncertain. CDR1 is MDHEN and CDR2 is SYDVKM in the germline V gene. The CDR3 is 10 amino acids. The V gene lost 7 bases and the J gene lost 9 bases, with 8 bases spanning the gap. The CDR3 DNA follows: TGTGCCAGCACTCCTCGGACGCAGTATTTT. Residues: CASTPRTQYF.

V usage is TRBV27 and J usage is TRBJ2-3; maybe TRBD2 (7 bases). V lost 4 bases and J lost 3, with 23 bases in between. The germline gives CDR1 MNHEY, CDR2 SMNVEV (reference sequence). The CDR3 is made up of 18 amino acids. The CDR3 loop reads CASSWTGGGRRGTDTQYF. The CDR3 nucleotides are TGTGCCAGCAGTTGGACCGGCGGCGGGAGAAGGGGGACAGATACGCAGTATTTT.

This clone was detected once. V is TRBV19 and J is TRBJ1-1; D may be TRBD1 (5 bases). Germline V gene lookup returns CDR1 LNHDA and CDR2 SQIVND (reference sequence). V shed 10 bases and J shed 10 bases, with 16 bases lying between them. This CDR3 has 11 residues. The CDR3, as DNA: TGTGCCAATATTGATGAAACAGGAGCTTTCTTT. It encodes CANIDETGAFF.

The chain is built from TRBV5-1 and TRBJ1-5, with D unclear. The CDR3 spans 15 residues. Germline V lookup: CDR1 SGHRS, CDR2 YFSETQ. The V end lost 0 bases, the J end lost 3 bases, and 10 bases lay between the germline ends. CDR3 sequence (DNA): TGCGCCAGCAGCTTGGCCCCAAACTCCAATCAGCCCCAGCATTTT. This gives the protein CASSLAPNSNQPQHF. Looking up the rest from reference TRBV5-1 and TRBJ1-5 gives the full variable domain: KAGVTQTPRYLIKTRGQQVTLSCSPISGHRSVSWYQQTPGQGLQFLFEYFSETQRNKGNFPGRFSGRQFSNSRSEMNVSTLELGDSALYLCASSLAPNSNQPQHFGDGTRLSIL.

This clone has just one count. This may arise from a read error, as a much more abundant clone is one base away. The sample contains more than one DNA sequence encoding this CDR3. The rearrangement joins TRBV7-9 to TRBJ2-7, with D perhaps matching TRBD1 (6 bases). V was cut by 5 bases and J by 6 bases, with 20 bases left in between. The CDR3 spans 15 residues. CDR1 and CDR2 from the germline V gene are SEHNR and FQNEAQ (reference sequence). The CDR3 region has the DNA TGTGCCAGCAGCCGGGTGGGAACAGGGCCTTTCGAGCAGTACTTC. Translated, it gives CASSRVGTGPFEQYF.

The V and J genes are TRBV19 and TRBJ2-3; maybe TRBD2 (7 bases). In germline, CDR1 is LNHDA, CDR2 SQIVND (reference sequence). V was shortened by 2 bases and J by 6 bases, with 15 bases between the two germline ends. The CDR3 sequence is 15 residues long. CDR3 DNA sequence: TGTGCCAGTAGTATAAGGGGGGGAGAGACGGATACGCAGTATTTT. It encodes CASSIRGGETDTQYF.

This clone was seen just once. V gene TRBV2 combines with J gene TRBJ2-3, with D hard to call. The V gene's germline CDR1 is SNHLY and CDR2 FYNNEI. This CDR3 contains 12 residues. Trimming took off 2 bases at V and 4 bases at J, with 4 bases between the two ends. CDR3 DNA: TGTGCCAGCAGTGAACTAGCAGATACGCAGTATTTT. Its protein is CASSELADTQYF.

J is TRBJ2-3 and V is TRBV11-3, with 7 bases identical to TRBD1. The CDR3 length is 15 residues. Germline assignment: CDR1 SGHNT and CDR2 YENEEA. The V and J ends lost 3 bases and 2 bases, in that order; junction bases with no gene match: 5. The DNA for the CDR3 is TGTGCCAGCAGCTTCAGGACAGGCCCCACAGATACGCAGTATTTT. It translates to CASSFRTGPTDTQYF. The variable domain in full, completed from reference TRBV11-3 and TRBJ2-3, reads EAGVVQSPRYKIIEKKQPVAFWCNPISGHNTLYWYLQNLGQGPELLIRYENEEAVDDSQLPKDRFSAERLKGVDSTLKIQPAELGDSAVYLCASSFRTGPTDTQYFGPGTRLTVL.

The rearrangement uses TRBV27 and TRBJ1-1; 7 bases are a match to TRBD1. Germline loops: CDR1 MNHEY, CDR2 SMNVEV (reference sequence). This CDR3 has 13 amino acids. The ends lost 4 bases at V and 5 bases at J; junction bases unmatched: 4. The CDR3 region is CASSSQGVTEAFF. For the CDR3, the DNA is TGTGCCAGCAGTTCTCAGGGGGTTACTGAAGCTTTCTTT.